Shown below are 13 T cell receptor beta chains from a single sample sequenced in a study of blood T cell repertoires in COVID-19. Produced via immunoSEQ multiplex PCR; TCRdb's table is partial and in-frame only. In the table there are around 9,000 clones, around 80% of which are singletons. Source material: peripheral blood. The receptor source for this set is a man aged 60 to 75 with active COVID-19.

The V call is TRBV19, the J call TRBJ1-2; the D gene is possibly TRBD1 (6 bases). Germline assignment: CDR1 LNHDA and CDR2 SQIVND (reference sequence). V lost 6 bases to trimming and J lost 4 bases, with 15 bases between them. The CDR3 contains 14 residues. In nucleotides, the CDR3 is TGTGCCAGTAGGGAACAGGGTCTCTTCTATGGCTACACCTTC. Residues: CASREQGLFYGYTF.

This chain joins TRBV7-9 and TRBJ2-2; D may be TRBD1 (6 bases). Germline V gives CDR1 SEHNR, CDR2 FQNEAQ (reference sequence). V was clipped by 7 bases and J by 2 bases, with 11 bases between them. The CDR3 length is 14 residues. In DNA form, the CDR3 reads TGTGCCAGCAAACGACAGGACAACACCGGGGAGCTGTTTTTT. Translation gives CASKRQDNTGELFF.

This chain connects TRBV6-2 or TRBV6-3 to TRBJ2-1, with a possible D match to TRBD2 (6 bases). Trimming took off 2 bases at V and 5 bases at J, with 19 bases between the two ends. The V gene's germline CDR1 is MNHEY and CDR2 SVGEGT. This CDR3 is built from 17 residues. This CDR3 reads CASSYPFHRRANNEQFF. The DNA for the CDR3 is TGTGCCAGCAGTTACCCCTTCCATAGGAGGGCCAACAATGAGCAGTTCTTC.

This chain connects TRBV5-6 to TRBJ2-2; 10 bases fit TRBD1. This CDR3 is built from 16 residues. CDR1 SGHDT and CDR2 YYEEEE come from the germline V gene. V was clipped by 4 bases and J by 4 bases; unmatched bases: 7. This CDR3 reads CASSPWGTGVTGELFF. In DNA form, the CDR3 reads TGTGCCAGCAGCCCCTGGGGGACAGGGGTCACCGGGGAGCTGTTTTTT.

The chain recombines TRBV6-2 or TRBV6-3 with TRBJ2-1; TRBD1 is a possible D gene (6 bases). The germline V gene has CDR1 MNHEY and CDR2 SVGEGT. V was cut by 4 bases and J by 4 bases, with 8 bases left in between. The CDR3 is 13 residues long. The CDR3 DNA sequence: TGTGCCAGCAGTTGGACAGAATACAATGAGCAGTTCTTC. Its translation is CASSWTEYNEQFF.

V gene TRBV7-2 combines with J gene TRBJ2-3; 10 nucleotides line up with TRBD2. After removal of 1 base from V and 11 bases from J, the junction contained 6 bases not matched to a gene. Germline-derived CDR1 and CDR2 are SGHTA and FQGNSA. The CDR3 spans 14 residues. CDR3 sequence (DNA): TGTGCCAGCAGCTTAGGGGTTAGCGGGGGGCAGCAGTATTTT. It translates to CASSLGVSGGQQYF. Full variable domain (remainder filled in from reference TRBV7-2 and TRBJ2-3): GAGVSQSPSNKVTEKGKDVELRCDPISGHTALYWYRQSLGQGLEFLIYFQGNSAPDKSGLPSDRFSAERTGGSVSTLTIQRTQQEDSAVYLCASSLGVSGGQQYFGPGTRLTVL.

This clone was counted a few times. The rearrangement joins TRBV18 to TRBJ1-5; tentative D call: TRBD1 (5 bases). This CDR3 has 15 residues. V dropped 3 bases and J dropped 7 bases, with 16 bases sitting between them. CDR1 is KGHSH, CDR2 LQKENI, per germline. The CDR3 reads CASSPGGEVWQPQHF. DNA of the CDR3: TGTGCCAGCTCACCCGGGGGGGAAGTCTGGCAGCCCCAGCATTTT.

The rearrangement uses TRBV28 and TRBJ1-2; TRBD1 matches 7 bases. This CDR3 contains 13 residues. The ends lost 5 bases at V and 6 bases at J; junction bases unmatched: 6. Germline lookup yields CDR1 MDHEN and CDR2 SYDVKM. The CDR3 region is CASSDRVGNGYTF. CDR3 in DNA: TGTGCCAGCAGTGACAGGGTTGGGAATGGCTACACCTTC.

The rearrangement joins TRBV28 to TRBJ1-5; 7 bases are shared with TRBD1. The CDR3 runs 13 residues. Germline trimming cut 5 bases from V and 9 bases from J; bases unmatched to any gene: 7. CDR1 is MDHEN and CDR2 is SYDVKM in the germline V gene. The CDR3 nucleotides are TGTGCCAGCAGTATGGCAGGGGGAAGGCCCCAGCATTTT. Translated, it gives CASSMAGGRPQHF.

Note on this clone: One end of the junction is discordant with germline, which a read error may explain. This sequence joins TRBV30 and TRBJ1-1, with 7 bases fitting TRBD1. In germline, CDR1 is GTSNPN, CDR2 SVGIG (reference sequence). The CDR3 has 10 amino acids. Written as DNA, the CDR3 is TGTGCCTGGAGTGGAAGGGGGCCGGTCTTT. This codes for CAWSGRGPVF.

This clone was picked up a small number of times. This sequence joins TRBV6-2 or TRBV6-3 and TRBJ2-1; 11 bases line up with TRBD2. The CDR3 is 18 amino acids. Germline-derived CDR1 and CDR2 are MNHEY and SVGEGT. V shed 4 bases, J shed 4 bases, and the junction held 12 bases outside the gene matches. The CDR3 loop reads CASSWVTSGSSRYNEQFF. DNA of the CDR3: TGTGCCAGCAGTTGGGTAACTAGCGGGAGTTCTAGATACAATGAGCAGTTCTTC.

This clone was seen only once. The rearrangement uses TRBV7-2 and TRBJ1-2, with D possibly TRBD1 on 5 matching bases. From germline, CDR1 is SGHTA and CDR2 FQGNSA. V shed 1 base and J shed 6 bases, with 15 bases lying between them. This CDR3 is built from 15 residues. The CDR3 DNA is TGTGCCAGCAGCTTAGAACCAGGGTGGGGTGATGGCTACACCTTC. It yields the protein CASSLEPGWGDGYTF.

CDR3 protein: CASSQGDRNTGELFF. The DNA for the CDR3 is TGTGCCAGCAGCCAAGGGGACAGGAACACCGGGGAGCTGTTTTTT. This chain uses TRBV4-2 with TRBJ2-2; TRBD1 agrees at 7 bases. Germline-derived CDR1 and CDR2 are LGHNA and YNFKEQ. The CDR3 covers 15 residues. The junction had 0 bases not matched to a gene; V was cut back by 1 base and J by 1 base.